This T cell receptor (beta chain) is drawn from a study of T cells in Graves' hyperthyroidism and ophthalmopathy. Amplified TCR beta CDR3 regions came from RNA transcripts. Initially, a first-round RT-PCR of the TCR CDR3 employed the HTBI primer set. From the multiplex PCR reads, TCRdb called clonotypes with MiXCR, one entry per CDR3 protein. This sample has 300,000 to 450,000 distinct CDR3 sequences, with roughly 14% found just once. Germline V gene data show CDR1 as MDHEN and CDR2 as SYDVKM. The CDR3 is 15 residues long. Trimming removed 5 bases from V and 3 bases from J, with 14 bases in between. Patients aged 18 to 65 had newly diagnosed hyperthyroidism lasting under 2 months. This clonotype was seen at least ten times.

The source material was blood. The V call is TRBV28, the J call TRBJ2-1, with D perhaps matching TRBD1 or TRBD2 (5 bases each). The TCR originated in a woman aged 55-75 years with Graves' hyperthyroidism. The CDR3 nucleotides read TGTGCCAGCAGTCCACCCCGGGACCTCTACAATGAGCAGTTCTTC. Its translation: CASSPPRDLYNEQFF.